The clone carrying this T cell receptor beta chain was found once. Trimming took 7 bases from V and 6 from J, leaving 13 bases between them. The CDR3 length is 13 residues. Looked up from germline, CDR1 is GTSNPN and CDR2 is SVGIG (reference sequence). Only in-frame clones appear in the TCRdb table, and some are missing; sequencing was by immunoSEQ multiplex PCR. The data contain 80,000 or so clones, roughly 89% of them singletons. This sample stems from a study of control samples from healthy donors and cancer patients. Sequencing was carried out using blood. This TCR was recovered from a man aged 50 or older in good health. The chain links TRBV30 to TRBJ1-6, with D possibly being TRBD1 (6 bases). CDR3 region: CAFGQQPNSPLHF. The DNA for the CDR3 is TGTGCCTTCGGACAGCAGCCTAATTCACCCCTCCACTTT.